The T cell receptor beta chain described here comes from a study of T cell repertoires in cytomegalovirus infection. Overall study: Based on public TCR beta signatures, there were indications of CMV infection and of a matching HLA type. Study conclusions and caveats: Cumulated frequencies of public TCR beta families served to identify carriers of CMV plus the relevant HLA. Dominating the ex vivo response were HLA-C-restricted CMV-specific TCR beta clonotypes.

TCRdb re-called the reads with MiXCR, one entry per CDR3 protein. The table lists about 190,000 distinct CDR3 sequences, about 30% of them singletons. Concerning this clonotype: Its target is unknown.

V lost 5 bases to trimming and J lost 4 bases, with 11 bases between them. The length of the CDR3 is 13 residues. Germline V gene lookup returns CDR1 SGHTA and CDR2 FQGNSA. Sequencing was carried out using PBMCs. The chain is built from TRBV7-2 and TRBJ1-2; tentatively, D is TRBD1 (5 bases). This receptor was taken from a human donor in good health (CMV status not recorded). Some clones in this sample may be carry-over from other donors' samples. CDR3 residues: CASSPDSSYGYTF. The CDR3 coding sequence is TGTGCCAGCAGCCCCGACAGTAGCTATGGCTACACCTTC.